One sample yielded the 3 T cell receptor beta chains listed below, sequenced in a study of beta chain features in type 1 diabetes. The study reverse transcribed the entire isolated RNA, so it sequenced expressed TCRB transcripts. Profiling relied on immunoSEQ multiplex PCR, and the TCRdb table lists in-frame clones only, not all of them. The table lists over 700,000 clones, roughly 17% of them singletons. The specimen sequenced was naive CD4+ T cells from blood. These receptors came from a woman between 18 and 29 years old in good health.

Only a few counts were recorded for this clone. The chain carries TRBV4-3 and TRBJ1-2, with TRBD1 matching over 10 bases. The CDR3 totals 16 residues. The germline gives CDR1 LGHNA, CDR2 YSLEER. J was trimmed by 5 bases and V by 3 bases; bases with no gene match: 9. The CDR3 bases are TGCGCCAGCAGCCAGGCTGGGACAGGGGTTTGGTATGGCTACACCTTC. This gives the protein CASSQAGTGVWYGYTF.

A word on this clone: Other DNA sequences in the sample encode the same CDR3. The chain uses TRBV7-3 and TRBJ1-1, with 7 bases identical to TRBD1. This CDR3 is built from 13 residues. Germline CDR1 reads SGHTA; CDR2 reads FQGTGA. The J segment lost 5 bases and the V segment lost 4 bases, leaving 4 bases of the junction unmatched. The CDR3 loop reads CASSSQGGTEAFF. In DNA, the CDR3 is TGTGCCAGCAGCTCCCAGGGGGGGACTGAAGCTTTCTTT.

This rearrangement joins TRBV10-2 to TRBJ2-4, with unresolved D. The CDR3 totals 19 residues. Per the germline V gene, CDR1 is WSHSY and CDR2 is SAAADI. Trimming took 5 bases from V and 0 from J, leaving 23 bases between them. The CDR3 region is CASSFGVTVPALAKNIQYF. CDR3 sequence (DNA): TGCGCCAGCAGTTTCGGAGTTACAGTCCCCGCGCTAGCCAAAAACATTCAGTACTTC.